The 17 T cell receptor beta chains given below trace back to one sample, sequenced in a study of PD-1 blockade in classical Hodgkin lymphoma (dated by TCRdb to 2020 to 2022). Library preparation used the immunoSEQ multiplex PCR assay. Not all clones reach the TCRdb copy of this immuneACCESS table, which keeps in-frame sequences only. Checked studies attribute under half of the gap to unresolved V genes and leave the rest unexplained. The sample table contains 10,000 to 15,000 clones; only one count was recorded for around 83% of them. Together, the top ten hold around 0.92% of the sample. The sample's time point, from its label and the paper: cycle 4 day 1 (C4D1), after more than 5 weeks of nivolumab. Relapse after autologous stem cell transplantation had occurred in all trial patients, and cohorts A, B and C were distinguished by prior brentuximab vedotin exposure. Magnetic negative selection with a Miltenyi CD4+ T cell isolation kit was used to purify CD4+ T cells from thawed PBMCs.

Source: CD4+ T cells from blood, taken before the fourth cycle of nivolumab. These receptor sequences come from a human donor with classical Hodgkin lymphoma.

The rearrangement uses TRBV28 and TRBJ2-3, with D tentatively TRBD1 (5 bases). Deletions cut 3 bases from V and 2 bases from J, with 15 bases between. The CDR3 runs 16 residues. In germline, CDR1 is MDHEN, CDR2 SYDVKM. The CDR3 DNA reads as TGTGCCAGCAGTTTCTCGGACACGGCTTTCACAGATACGCAGTATTTT. Encoded protein: CASSFSDTAFTDTQYF.

V is TRBV7-3 and J is TRBJ2-6; D unresolved. The length of the CDR3 is 15 residues. Germline V gene lookup returns CDR1 SGHTA and CDR2 FQGTGA. V was pared by 3 bases and J by 0 bases, with 6 bases between. This CDR3 reads CASSFGISGANVLTF. The CDR3 DNA follows: TGTGCCAGCAGCTTCGGAATCTCTGGGGCCAACGTCCTGACTTTC.

This chain uses TRBV7-8 with TRBJ2-3, with D possibly being TRBD2 (5 bases). CDR1 is SGHVS and CDR2 is FQNEAQ in the germline V gene. V was clipped by 3 bases and J by 0 bases, with 7 bases between them. CDR3 size: 14 residues. In DNA, the CDR3 is TGTGCCAGCAGCTTGTGGACTAGCACAGATACGCAGTATTTT. It encodes CASSLWTSTDTQYF.

This sequence joins TRBV5-6 and TRBJ1-5; D remains unclear. The germline CDR1 and CDR2 sequences are SGHDT and YYEEEE. V was pared by 2 bases and J by 8 bases, with 8 bases between. CDR3 size: 12 residues. The CDR3 loop is CASSFRLEPQHF. The CDR3 coding sequence is TGTGCCAGCAGCTTCAGGCTGGAGCCCCAGCATTTT.

The chain couples TRBV4-3 to TRBJ2-2; D unresolved. This CDR3 comprises 15 residues. Trimming stripped 3 bases from V and 1 base from J, with 9 bases between. Germline-derived CDR1 and CDR2 are LGHNA and YSLEER. CDR3 region: CASSHSNLNTGELFF. The CDR3 DNA follows: TGCGCCAGCAGCCATTCCAATTTGAACACCGGGGAGCTGTTTTTT.

In DNA form, the CDR3 reads TGTGCCAGCAGTTTAGGGACAGACCTTAGGGAGCAGTACTTC. Amino acids: CASSLGTDLREQYF. V is TRBV27 and J is TRBJ2-7; 7 bases are a match to TRBD1. Germline CDR1 is MNHEY and CDR2 is SMNVEV (reference sequence). The CDR3 is made up of 14 amino acids. V shed 2 bases, J shed 7 bases, and the junction held 8 bases outside the gene matches.

The J gene is TRBJ2-2, the V gene TRBV7-2; D is undetermined. Trimming stripped 5 bases from V and 0 bases from J, with 7 bases between. Germline CDR1 SGHTA, CDR2 FQGNSA. The CDR3 covers 14 residues. The CDR3 bases are TGTGCCAGCAGCCTCAATTCGAACACCGGGGAGCTGTTTTTT. This sequence encodes CASSLNSNTGELFF.

V gene TRBV28 combines with J gene TRBJ2-3; perhaps TRBD2 as D (5 bases). The CDR3 is made up of 18 amino acids. With 3 bases removed from V and 0 bases from J, the gap between germline ends came to 19 bases. From germline, CDR1 is MDHEN and CDR2 SYDVKM. As DNA, the CDR3 is TGTGCCAGCAGTTTCGGGCTAGCCTTAACCACTAGCACAGATACGCAGTATTTT. It codes for CASSFGLALTTSTDTQYF. The full variable domain, its missing parts supplied by reference TRBV28 and TRBJ2-3, is DVKVTQSSRYLVKRTGEKVFLECVQDMDHENMFWYRQDPGLGLRLIYFSYDVKMKEKGDIPEGYSVSREKKERFSLILESASTNQTSMYLCASSFGLALTTSTDTQYFGPGTRLTVL.

This sequence joins TRBV5-1 and TRBJ1-3; D uncertain. V gave up 4 bases and J gave up 2 bases, with 10 bases separating them. This CDR3 contains 14 residues. In germline, CDR1 is SGHRS, CDR2 YFSETQ. The CDR3 coding sequence is TGCGCCAGCAGCGCGAGCGAGGCTGGAAACACCATATATTTT. Its protein product is CASSASEAGNTIYF.

V gene TRBV5-5 combines with J gene TRBJ1-5, with no clear D. CDR1 is SGHKS, CDR2 YYEKEE, per germline (reference sequence). Between the trimmed V and J ends, which lost 4 bases and 0 bases, there was a span of 11 bases. The CDR3 spans 15 residues. CDR3 sequence: CASSRNGDSNQPQHF. The DNA for the CDR3 is TGTGCCAGCAGCCGTAACGGGGATAGCAATCAGCCCCAGCATTTT.

The sample holds one count of this clone. The chain has TRBV7-2 and TRBJ2-3; D might be TRBD2 (5 bases). This CDR3 is 15 amino acids long. Trimming pared 3 bases from V and 4 bases from J, leaving 14 bases between. CDR1 is SGHTA, CDR2 FQGNSA, per germline. CDR3 in amino acids: CASSFLTSQADTQYF. The CDR3, as DNA: TGTGCCAGCAGCTTTCTCACTAGTCAGGCAGATACGCAGTATTTT. Together with reference TRBV7-2 and TRBJ2-3, the CDR3 gives the full variable domain: GAGVSQSPSNKVTEKGKDVELRCDPISGHTALYWYRQSLGQGLEFLIYFQGNSAPDKSGLPSDRFSAERTGGSVSTLTIQRTQQEDSAVYLCASSFLTSQADTQYFGPGTRLTVL.

V gene TRBV9 combines with J gene TRBJ1-2; D remains ambiguous. CDR1 and CDR2 from the germline V gene are SGDLS and YYNGEE. V was pared by 0 bases and J by 8 bases, with 14 bases between. This CDR3 comprises 14 residues. Here the CDR3 reads CASSVGGSTTGYTF. The CDR3, as DNA: TGTGCCAGCAGCGTAGGGGGTTCGACCACGGGCTACACCTTC.

In regard to this clone: In the same sample, other DNA sequences code for this CDR3. The chain combines TRBV2 with TRBJ1-3; D is undetermined. CDR3 length: 14 residues. In germline, CDR1 is SNHLY, CDR2 FYNNEI. V lost 1 base and J lost 0, with 4 bases in between. CDR3 amino acids: CASSEDSSGNTIYF. CDR3 DNA: TGTGCCAGCAGTGAAGACAGCTCTGGAAACACCATATATTTT.

The CDR3 DNA reads TGTGCCAGCAGTTCTAGGGGCTCACCCCTCCACTTT. Protein: CASSSRGSPLHF. The gene calls are TRBV2 and TRBJ1-6, with D possibly matching TRBD1 (5 bases). Germline V gene data show CDR1 as SNHLY and CDR2 as FYNNEI. The CDR3 covers 12 residues. V lost 5 bases and J 10 bases, leaving 9 bases between the germline ends. The full variable domain, completed using reference TRBV2 and TRBJ1-6, is EPEVTQTPSHQVTQMGQEVILRCVPISNHLYFYWYRQILGQKVEFLVSFYNNEISEKSEIFDDQFSVERPDGSNFTLKIRSTKLEDSAMYFCASSSRGSPLHFGNGTRLTVT.

The rearrangement joins TRBV6-5 to TRBJ1-6, with no clear D. The V and J ends lost 0 bases and 5 bases respectively, with 8 bases between them. The germline gives CDR1 MNHEY, CDR2 SVGAGI. CDR3 size: 15 residues. CDR3 nucleotides: TGTGCCAGCAGTTACTCGGCGGGTCATAATTCACCCCTCCACTTT. Its protein product is CASSYSAGHNSPLHF.

This sequence joins TRBV7-2 and TRBJ2-2; D gene uncertain. V lost 2 bases and J 0 bases, leaving 1 base between the germline ends. Per germline, CDR1 SGHTA and CDR2 FQGNSA. The CDR3 runs 13 residues. The DNA for the CDR3 is TGTGCCAGCAGCTTATCGAACACCGGGGAGCTGTTTTTT. Translated, it gives CASSLSNTGELFF.

V and J are TRBV14 and TRBJ2-7; tentatively, D is TRBD2 (8 bases). The CDR3 spans 22 residues. Per germline, CDR1 SGHDN and CDR2 FVKESK. The V end lost 1 base, the J end lost 6 bases, and 37 bases lay between the germline ends. The CDR3, as DNA: TGTGCCAGCAGCCAAGTGTGGGTACCACAGGGGAAGAGGACTAGCCAAGGTCGCGAGCAGTACTTC. Protein sequence: CASSQVWVPQGKRTSQGREQYF.